This T cell receptor (beta chain) was captured in a study of Ad26.COV2.S vaccination and SARS-CoV-2 variants. Overall study results and limits: Compared with placebo recipients, vaccine recipients had higher spike-specific TCR breadth. Vaccine and placebo groups showed comparable non-spike TCR breadth.

Germline CDR1 is LGHDT and CDR2 is YNNKEL (reference sequence). The V gene lost 1 base and the J gene lost 0 bases, with 10 bases spanning the gap. The CDR3 runs 16 residues. For this clone: The antigen is not known.

Treatment of the sample: roughly 20 received Ad26.COV2.S at low or high dose, single or two shots; roughly five received placebo; per-sample allocation not given. Specimens were obtained on day 63 following the first vaccine or placebo injection. Assay: immunoSEQ multiplex PCR; the TCRdb copy retains only in-frame clones and omits some. The table has hundreds of thousands of clones, less than 90% seen once. The sample consisted of peripheral blood, taken in a trial of Ad26.COV2.S vaccine versus placebo. This chain connects TRBV3-1 (or the pseudogene TRBV3-2) to TRBJ1-3; D is undetermined. This TCR came from a person between 18 and 60 years old who received the Ad26.COV2.S COVID-19 vaccine or a placebo. The CDR3 loop reads CASSQAGGSSGNTIYF. The CDR3 coding sequence is TGTGCCAGCAGCCAAGCTGGCGGAAGCTCTGGAAACACCATATATTTT.